One and the same sample provided the 32 T cell receptor beta chains below, sequenced in a study of T cell responses to AZD1222 COVID-19 vaccine. TCRdb keeps only in-frame clones here, not all; method: immunoSEQ multiplex PCR. The repertoire has some 130,000 clones, about 91% of them found once; the top ten carry 2.5% to 3%. This specimen consisted of peripheral blood, obtained on day 0 of AZD1222 vaccination. The source is an adult in good health.

This chain links TRBV12-3 or TRBV12-4 with TRBJ2-2; D not resolved. The ends were cut back, 7 bases at V and 3 bases at J, with 9 bases in the middle. The CDR3 contains 13 residues. The CDR3 loop reads CASTFKDTGELFF. The CDR3 coding sequence is TGTGCCAGCACCTTCAAAGACACCGGGGAGCTGTTTTTT.

The chain is built from TRBV19 and TRBJ2-5, with D perhaps matching TRBD1 (5 bases). The CDR3 has 13 amino acids. In germline, CDR1 is LNHDA, CDR2 SQIVND (reference sequence). Trimming removed 7 bases at V and 5 bases at J, with 14 bases between. CDR3 region: CASTGNFGETQYF. DNA of the CDR3: TGTGCCAGTACAGGGAACTTCGGGGAGACCCAGTACTTC. Together with reference TRBV19 and TRBJ2-5, the CDR3 gives the full variable domain: DGGITQSPKYLFRKEGQNVTLSCEQNLNHDAMYWYRQDPGQGLRLIYYSQIVNDFQKGDIAEGYSVSREKKESFPLTVTSAQKNPTAFYLCASTGNFGETQYFGPGTRLLVL.

The chain carries TRBV12-3 or TRBV12-4 and TRBJ2-1; D gene unclear. V was shortened by 6 bases and J by 12 bases, with 12 bases between the two germline ends. The CDR3 is made up of 11 amino acids. CDR3 in DNA: TGTGCCAGCAGCTCCGAGGCCAGGCAGTTCTTC. Amino acid sequence: CASSSEARQFF.

This sequence joins TRBV5-1 and TRBJ2-7; maybe TRBD2 (6 bases). CDR1 and CDR2 (germline): SGHRS, YFSETQ. This CDR3 comprises 14 residues. The V end lost 3 bases, the J end lost 3 bases, and 13 bases lay between the germline ends. CDR3 nucleotides: TGCGCCAGCAGCTCGGACTACGCTTTCTACGAGCAGTACTTC. This codes for CASSSDYAFYEQYF.

The chain joins TRBV7-2 to TRBJ2-3, with 10 nucleotides matching TRBD1. The germline gives CDR1 SGHTA, CDR2 FQGNSA. The CDR3 runs 17 residues. Germline trimming cut 2 bases from V and 4 bases from J; bases unmatched to any gene: 9. The CDR3 sequence: CASSLKRGQGTSDTQYF. CDR3 coding DNA: TGTGCCAGCAGCTTAAAAAGGGGACAGGGGACGTCAGATACGCAGTATTTT. Drawing the rest from reference TRBV7-2 and TRBJ2-3, the complete variable domain is GAGVSQSPSNKVTEKGKDVELRCDPISGHTALYWYRQSLGQGLEFLIYFQGNSAPDKSGLPSDRFSAERTGGSVSTLTIQRTQQEDSAVYLCASSLKRGQGTSDTQYFGPGTRLTVL.

V usage is TRBV2 and J usage is TRBJ2-3; tentatively, D is TRBD1 or TRBD2 (5 bases each). Germline CDR1 and CDR2: SNHLY and FYNNEI. V lost 8 bases, J lost 2 bases, and 14 bases lay in between. This CDR3 region has 14 residues. The CDR3 loop is CASLPPGHTDTQYF. CDR3 DNA: TGTGCCAGCCTCCCCCCGGGGCACACAGATACGCAGTATTTT.

This sequence joins TRBV9 and TRBJ1-6; TRBD1 might be the D (6 bases). CDR3 length equals 14 residues. The germline V and J ends were trimmed by 3 bases and 10 bases, with 14 bases remaining between them. CDR1 SGDLS and CDR2 YYNGEE come from the germline V gene. The CDR3 loop is CASSDRDRFSPLHF. The CDR3 DNA follows: TGTGCCAGCAGCGACAGGGATCGCTTCTCACCCCTCCACTTT.

The V gene is TRBV6-2 or TRBV6-3, the J gene TRBJ1-5, with D unclear. The CDR3 sequence is 15 residues long. V lost 0 bases and J lost 3, with 9 bases in between. Looked up from germline, CDR1 is MNHEY and CDR2 is SVGEGT. CDR3 sequence reads: CASSYSLHPNQPQHF. For the CDR3, the DNA is TGTGCCAGCAGTTACTCGTTGCACCCCAATCAGCCCCAGCATTTT.

The gene calls are TRBV19 and TRBJ1-6; D may be TRBD1 (5 bases). The CDR3 spans 14 residues. Trimming removed 1 base from V and 10 bases from J, with 11 bases in between. The germline CDR1 and CDR2 sequences are LNHDA and SQIVND (reference sequence). This CDR3 reads CASSIAGKDSPLHF. As DNA, the CDR3 is TGTGCCAGTAGTATAGCAGGGAAAGACTCACCCCTCCACTTT.

The CDR3 loop reads CASSIRTGVSYEQYF. Here the CDR3 DNA reads TGTGCCAGTAGTATAAGAACAGGGGTCTCCTACGAGCAGTACTTC. The chain uses TRBV19 and TRBJ2-7; 7 bases line up with TRBD1. Trimming removed 2 bases from V and 0 bases from J; junction bases left unmatched: 4. This CDR3 spans 15 amino acids. From germline, CDR1 is LNHDA and CDR2 SQIVND (reference sequence).

CDR3 coding DNA: TGTGCCAGCAGTTTTCAGACTAACTATGGCTACACCTTC. Its translation: CASSFQTNYGYTF. V gene TRBV12-3 or TRBV12-4 combines with J gene TRBJ1-2; D is uncertain. Trimming shortened V by 3 bases and J by 0 bases, and 5 bases separated the two germline ends. This CDR3 has 13 amino acids.

The chain employs TRBV19 and TRBJ1-1; weak D call: TRBD1 (6 bases). Germline-derived CDR1 and CDR2 are LNHDA and SQIVND (reference sequence). Trimming removed 3 bases at V and 1 base at J, with 18 bases between. CDR3 length: 17 residues. DNA of the CDR3: TGTGCCAGTAGTATCGATCCAGGGGCGCATCGGAACACTGAAGCTTTCTTT. This translates into CASSIDPGAHRNTEAFF.

V gene TRBV18 combines with J gene TRBJ2-4, with D perhaps TRBD2 (6 bases). Germline V CDR1 and CDR2: KGHSH, LQKENI. The CDR3 contains 18 residues. V was trimmed by 1 base and J by 2 bases, leaving 18 bases between them. The CDR3 DNA reads TGTGCCAGCTCACCACGCGATAAAACCCGGGGGACCAAAAACATTCAGTACTTC. Translation gives CASSPRDKTRGTKNIQYF.

The rearrangement links TRBV2 to TRBJ1-2; weak D call: TRBD1 (5 bases). This CDR3 region has 12 residues. CDR1 SNHLY and CDR2 FYNNEI come from the germline V gene. V lost 6 bases and J lost 4, with 9 bases in between. The CDR3 DNA reads TGTGCCAGCAGGGAGGGGAGCTATGGCTACACCTTC. Encoded protein: CASREGSYGYTF.

As concerns this clone: In the same sample, other DNA sequences code for this CDR3. The chain carries TRBV3-1 (or the pseudogene TRBV3-2) and TRBJ1-1; D unresolved. Germline CDR1 and CDR2: LGHDT and YNNKEL (reference sequence). Deletions cut 0 bases from V and 5 bases from J, with 7 bases between. The CDR3 runs to 13 residues. CDR3 region: CASSQERRTEAFF. The CDR3 DNA is TGTGCCAGCAGCCAAGAACGGCGAACTGAAGCTTTCTTT.

The chain carries TRBV28 and TRBJ1-2, with 7 nucleotides matching TRBD1. The CDR3 runs to 15 residues. From germline, CDR1 is MDHEN and CDR2 SYDVKM. V shed 5 bases and J 0 bases; nucleotides not matched to a gene: 6. This CDR3 is CASSPLTGSNYGYTF. As DNA, the CDR3 is TGTGCCAGCAGTCCGTTGACAGGGTCTAACTATGGCTACACCTTC.

The rearrangement joins TRBV9 to TRBJ2-1; D remains unclear. V lost 4 bases and J 6 bases, leaving 5 bases between the germline ends. Looked up from germline, CDR1 is SGDLS and CDR2 is YYNGEE. The CDR3 runs to 11 residues. The CDR3: CASSLANEQFF. Here the CDR3 DNA reads TGTGCCAGCAGCCTCGCCAATGAGCAGTTCTTC.

This chain uses TRBV6-5 with TRBJ1-1, with D perhaps matching TRBD1 (5 bases). The V gene lost 6 bases and the J gene lost 2 bases, with 16 bases spanning the gap. This CDR3 has 15 amino acids. The germline CDR1 and CDR2 sequences are MNHEY and SVGAGI. As DNA, the CDR3 is TGTGCCAGCAGCCCATGGCAGGGCGGAAACACTGAAGCTTTCTTT. It encodes CASSPWQGGNTEAFF.

The chain is built from TRBV20-1 and TRBJ2-1, with 9 nucleotides matching TRBD2. J was trimmed by 6 bases and V by 3 bases; bases with no gene match: 9. This CDR3 region has 15 residues. Germline V gene sequence: CDR1 DFQATT, CDR2 SNEGSKA (reference sequence). This CDR3 is CSASGREGHGNEQFF. CDR3 DNA: TGCAGTGCTAGTGGGCGGGAGGGCCACGGCAATGAGCAGTTCTTC.

This chain links TRBV13 with TRBJ1-2; possible D gene TRBD1, 5 bases. This CDR3 is built from 15 residues. V was cut by 4 bases and J by 8 bases, with 20 bases left in between. Per the germline V gene, CDR1 is PRHDT and CDR2 is FYEKMQ (reference sequence). The CDR3 coding sequence is TGTGCCAGCAGCTCCGATGACAGCCGTGGGGAGGGCTACACCTTC. Translation: CASSSDDSRGEGYTF.

The gene calls are TRBV12-3 or TRBV12-4 and TRBJ1-5, with 7 nucleotides matching TRBD1. With V trimmed by 7 bases and J by 6 bases, 6 bases remained unmatched. This CDR3 comprises 13 residues. The CDR3 coding sequence is TGTGCCAGCACCACAGGGGTTAGTCAGCCCCAGCATTTT. Protein: CASTTGVSQPQHF.

CDR3 nucleotide sequence: TGTGCCAGCAGACCGGAGGGGACAGGGAATGAAAAACTGTTTTTT. It codes for CASRPEGTGNEKLFF. The chain recombines TRBV5-4 with TRBJ1-4, with 9 bases lining up with TRBD1. Germline assignment: CDR1 SGHNT and CDR2 YYREEE (reference sequence). V shed 5 bases and J 5 bases; nucleotides not matched to a gene: 7. The CDR3 covers 15 residues.

The count of this clone is one. J is TRBJ1-5 and V is TRBV4-2; TRBD1 agrees at 7 bases. Germline CDR1 reads LGHNA; CDR2 reads YNFKEQ. The CDR3 length is 15 residues. Unmatched junction bases numbered 5, after V lost 0 bases and J lost 6 bases. The CDR3 spells CASSQDGGGSQPQHF. The CDR3 bases are TGTGCCAGCAGCCAAGATGGAGGGGGCAGTCAGCCCCAGCATTTT.

The rearrangement joins TRBV5-5 to TRBJ2-2, with unresolved D. This CDR3 has 13 residues. Germline CDR1 reads SGHKS; CDR2 reads YYEKEE (reference sequence). The V end lost 0 bases, the J end lost 4 bases, and 4 bases lay between the germline ends. CDR3 region: CASSLGTTGELFF. CDR3 DNA sequence: TGTGCCAGCAGCTTGGGTACCACCGGGGAGCTGTTTTTT.

V gene TRBV5-1 combines with J gene TRBJ1-5, with D unclear. Trimming removed 4 bases at V and 5 bases at J, with 10 bases between. This CDR3 spans 13 amino acids. Per the germline V gene, CDR1 is SGHRS and CDR2 is YFSETQ. The CDR3: CASSPDLDQPQHF. Here the CDR3 DNA reads TGCGCCAGCAGCCCGGACCTAGATCAGCCCCAGCATTTT.

The chain employs TRBV29-1 and TRBJ1-4; D unresolved. The CDR3 is 14 residues long. Trimming removed 7 bases at V and 2 bases at J, with 14 bases between. Germline V lookup: CDR1 SQVTM, CDR2 ANQGSEA. CDR3: CSGKGGGTNEKLFF. In nucleotides, the CDR3 is TGCAGCGGTAAAGGAGGAGGGACTAATGAAAAACTGTTTTTT.

In its sample, this clone was seen once. The chain uses TRBV27 and TRBJ2-7; TRBD1 is a possible D gene (6 bases). The length of the CDR3 is 13 residues. Per germline, CDR1 MNHEY and CDR2 SMNVEV (reference sequence). Trimming took 2 bases from V and 4 from J, leaving 9 bases between them. The DNA of the CDR3 is TGTGCCAGCAGTTTAGGACAGCTATACGAGCAGTACTTC. Protein: CASSLGQLYEQYF.

V gene TRBV27 combines with J gene TRBJ1-1, with D unclear. CDR3 length: 16 amino acids. The ends were cut back, 2 bases at V and 1 base at J, with 14 bases in the middle. Germline-derived CDR1 and CDR2 are MNHEY and SMNVEV (reference sequence). This CDR3 is CASSLRRGKANTEAFF. The CDR3 bases are TGTGCCAGCAGTTTAAGGCGGGGTAAGGCGAACACTGAAGCTTTCTTT.

This clone was seen just once. The chain combines TRBV7-9 with TRBJ1-2; maybe TRBD1 (5 bases). V was cut by 4 bases and J by 3 bases, with 12 bases left in between. This CDR3 comprises 14 residues. Germline V CDR1 and CDR2: SEHNR, FQNEAQ (reference sequence). CDR3 nucleotides: TGTGCCAGCAGCTCCGGGACGGGACACTATGGCTACACCTTC. Protein product: CASSSGTGHYGYTF.

The rearrangement links TRBV9 to TRBJ2-3; 7 bases match TRBD2. In germline, CDR1 is SGDLS, CDR2 YYNGEE. This CDR3 is 15 amino acids long. V gave up 3 bases and J gave up 1 base; unmatched junction bases: 5. CDR3 protein: CASSERTSGTDTQYF. DNA of the CDR3: TGTGCCAGCAGCGAAAGAACTAGCGGCACAGATACGCAGTATTTT.

CDR3 sequence reads: CASNLRARGNGYTF. CDR3 sequence (DNA): TGCGCCAGCAACTTGAGGGCCAGGGGGAATGGCTACACCTTC. The V and J genes are TRBV23-1 and TRBJ1-2; TRBD1 agrees at 7 bases. TRBV23-1 is given ORF status, its function remaining uncertain. The CDR3 length is 14 residues. With V trimmed by 7 bases and J by 6 bases, 11 bases remained unmatched.

This rearrangement joins TRBV5-4 to TRBJ2-3; maybe TRBD2 (6 bases). The CDR3 has 15 amino acids. The V and J ends lost 6 bases and 6 bases respectively, with 20 bases between them. CDR1 is SGHNT, CDR2 YYREEE, per germline (reference sequence). CDR3 nucleotide sequence: TGTGCCAGCAAGGGCGGGGCAGGGCCCGCTGATACGCAGTATTTT. As protein: CASKGGAGPADTQYF.